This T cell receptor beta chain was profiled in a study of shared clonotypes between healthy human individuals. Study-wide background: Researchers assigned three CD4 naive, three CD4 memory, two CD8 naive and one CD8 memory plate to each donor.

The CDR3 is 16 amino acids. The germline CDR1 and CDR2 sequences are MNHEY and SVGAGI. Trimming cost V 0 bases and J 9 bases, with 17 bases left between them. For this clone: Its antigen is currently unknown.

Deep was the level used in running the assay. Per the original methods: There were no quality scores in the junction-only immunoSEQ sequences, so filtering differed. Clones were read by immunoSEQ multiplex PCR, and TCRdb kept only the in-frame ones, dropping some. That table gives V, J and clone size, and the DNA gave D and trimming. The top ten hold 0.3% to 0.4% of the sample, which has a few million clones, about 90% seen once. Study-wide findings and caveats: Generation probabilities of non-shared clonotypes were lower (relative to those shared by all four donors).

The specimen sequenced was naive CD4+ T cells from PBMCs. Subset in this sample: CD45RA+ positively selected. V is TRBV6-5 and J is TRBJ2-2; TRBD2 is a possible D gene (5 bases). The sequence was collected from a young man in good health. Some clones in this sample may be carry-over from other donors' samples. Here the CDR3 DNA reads TGTGCCAGCAGTTACTCGCAGTCAGGACTCCACCGGGAGCTGTTTTTT. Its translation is CASSYSQSGLHRELFF.